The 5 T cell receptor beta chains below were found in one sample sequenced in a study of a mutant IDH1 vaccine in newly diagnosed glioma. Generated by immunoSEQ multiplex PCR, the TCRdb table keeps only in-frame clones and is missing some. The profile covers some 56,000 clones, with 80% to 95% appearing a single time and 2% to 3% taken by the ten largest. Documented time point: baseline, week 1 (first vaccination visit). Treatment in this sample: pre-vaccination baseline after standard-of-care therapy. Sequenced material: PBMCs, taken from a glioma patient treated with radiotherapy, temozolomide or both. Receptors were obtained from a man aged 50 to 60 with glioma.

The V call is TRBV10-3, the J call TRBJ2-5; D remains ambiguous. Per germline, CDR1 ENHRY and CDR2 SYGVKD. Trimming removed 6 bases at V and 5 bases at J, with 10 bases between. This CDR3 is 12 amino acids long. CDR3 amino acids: CAIRSQSETQYF. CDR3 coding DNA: TGTGCCATCAGGTCGCAATCCGAGACCCAGTACTTC.

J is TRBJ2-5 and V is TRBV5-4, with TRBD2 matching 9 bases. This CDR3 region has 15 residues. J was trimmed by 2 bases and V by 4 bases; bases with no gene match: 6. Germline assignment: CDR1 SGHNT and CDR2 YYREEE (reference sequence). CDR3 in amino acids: CASSADLAGQETQYF. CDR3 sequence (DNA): TGTGCCAGCAGCGCAGACCTAGCGGGACAAGAGACCCAGTACTTC.

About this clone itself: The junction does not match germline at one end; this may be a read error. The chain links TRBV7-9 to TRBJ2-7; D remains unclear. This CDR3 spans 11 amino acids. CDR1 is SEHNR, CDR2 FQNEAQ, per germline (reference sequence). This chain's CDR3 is CASSLVGESDF. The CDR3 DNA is TGTGCCAGCAGCTTAGTTGGGGAATCGGACTTC. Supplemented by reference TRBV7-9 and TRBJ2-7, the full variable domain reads DTGVSQNPRHKITKRGQNVTFRCDPISEHNRLYWYRQTLGQGPEFLTYFQNEAQLEKSRLLSDRFSAERPKGSFSTLEIQRTEQGDSAMYLCASSLVGESDFGPGTRLTVT.

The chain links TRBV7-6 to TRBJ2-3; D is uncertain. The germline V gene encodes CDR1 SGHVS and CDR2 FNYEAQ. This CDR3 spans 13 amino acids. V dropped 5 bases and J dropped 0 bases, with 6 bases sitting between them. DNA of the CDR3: TGTGCCAGCAGCCGTTCTAGCACAGATACGCAGTATTTT. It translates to CASSRSSTDTQYF.

The CDR3 nucleotides are TGTGCCAGCAGGGAGGGGGCAAATCAGCCCCAGCATTTT. It specifies CASREGANQPQHF. The chain is built from TRBV6-1 and TRBJ1-5; 7 nucleotides agree with TRBD1. Germline V lookup: CDR1 MNHNS, CDR2 SASEGT. J gave up 4 bases and V 6 bases, and 3 bases lay outside the gene matches. The CDR3 extends over 13 amino acids.